These T cell receptor beta chains were read from a single sample in a study of CXCR3-negative and CXCR3-positive naive CD8 T cells. TCRdb reprocessed the 5' RACE reads, with one entry per CDR3 protein and no DNA. The sample's table shows tens of thousands of distinct CDR3 sequences. The sequencing sample was made of naive CXCR3+ CD8+ T cells from blood. These receptors all stem from a human donor in good health. Some clones in this sample may be carry-over from other donors' samples. CDR3s include the opening cysteine and the closing phenylalanine or tryptophan.

J | V | CDR3
TRBJ1-5 | TRBV10-3 | CATLEQGNSNQPQHF
TRBJ2-1 | TRBV2 | CASSEGVSSYNEQFF
TRBJ2-2 | TRBV12-3/TRBV12-4 | CASSPPTLAGELFF
TRBJ2-7 | TRBV28 | CASSLAGRSVLGEQYF
TRBJ2-1 | TRBV7-9 | CASSSREADIVGEQFF
TRBJ2-1 | TRBV28 | CASSEIAALYNEQFF
TRBJ2-7 | TRBV6-5 | CASSSRTGAYEQYF
TRBJ2-1 | TRBV7-9 | CASSPPGTGASDEQFF
TRBJ1-1 | TRBV20-1 | CSAREWGSIGEAFF
TRBJ2-1 | TRBV4-1 | CASSQEVDNEQFF
TRBJ2-1 | TRBV20-1 | CSAPLAGGPGEQFF
TRBJ1-1 | TRBV4-1 | CASSRVGRGNTEAFF
TRBJ1-1 | TRBV27 | CASSLSYAGEAFF
TRBJ1-1 | TRBV29-1 | CSVEVDSPEAFF
TRBJ1-5 | TRBV7-9 | CASSFGRTDPDLDQPQHF
TRBJ2-1 | TRBV7-8 | CPSSIWTGDPYNEQFF
TRBJ1-1 | TRBV11-2 | CASSLVPTEAFF
TRBJ2-1 | TRBV4-3 | CASSQDLRRVSSANEQFF
TRBJ2-7 | TRBV28 | CASSKDPGTGLGNEQYF
TRBJ1-1 | TRBV5-1 | CASSLAYRLNTEAFF
TRBJ2-7 | TRBV5-1 | CASSLDMDYEQYF
TRBJ2-5 | TRBV7-8 | CASSFLGGTSQETQYF
TRBJ2-2 | TRBV5-1 | CASRAPGTSGRTGELFF
TRBJ2-1 | TRBV12-3/TRBV12-4 | CASSPTGGGEQFF
TRBJ1-1 | TRBV3-1 | CASSQGGGEAFF
TRBJ1-5 | TRBV20-1 | CSTRQGESQPQHF
TRBJ2-3 | TRBV27 | CASRRTLAADTQYF
TRBJ1-1 | TRBV7-9 | CASSLLNSGTAFF
TRBJ2-7 | TRBV20-1 | CSARVEPSSYEQYF
TRBJ2-1 | TRBV27 | CASSLDPYNEQFF
TRBJ1-1 | TRBV9 | CASSVSWDRADTEAFF
TRBJ2-2 | TRBV14 | CASSLGFNTGELFF
TRBJ1-2 | TRBV6-4 | CASSDSAGQGTNGYTF
TRBJ2-1 | TRBV4-1 | CASSQVVSNEQFF
TRBJ2-5 | TRBV2 | CASTSWTSGGENQETQYF
TRBJ2-1 | TRBV3-1 | CASSHIAGVNYEQFF
TRBJ2-1 | TRBV4-2 | CASSQEMGSGGGLEQFF
TRBJ2-1 | TRBV6-2/TRBV6-3 | CASSLGTSYNEQFF
TRBJ2-7 | TRBV29-1 | CSVEGPGGIDEQYF
TRBJ1-2 | TRBV27 | CASSPGGNYGYTF
TRBJ2-7 | TRBV12-3/TRBV12-4 | CASSRTGTGDEQYF
TRBJ2-1 | TRBV4-3 | CASSQDFPGNEQFF
TRBJ2-1 | TRBV4-3 | CASSPGGGLYNEQFF
TRBJ2-5 | TRBV3-1 | CASSHSAGGKETQYF
TRBJ1-5 | TRBV6-6 | CASSEQTGYQPQHF
TRBJ1-1 | TRBV20-1 | CSARDRTQGAFF
TRBJ2-3 | TRBV29-1 | CSVVMREADTQYF
TRBJ2-1 | TRBV28 | CASSPGSDEQFF
TRBJ2-7 | TRBV27 | CASSFGSGTRGHEQYF
TRBJ1-2 | TRBV14 | CASSQSYGYTF
TRBJ2-7 | TRBV7-2 | CASASGTYEQYF
TRBJ1-4 | TRBV21-1 | CASSKGERTANEKLFF
TRBJ1-2 | TRBV5-1 | CASSEGQPNYGYTF